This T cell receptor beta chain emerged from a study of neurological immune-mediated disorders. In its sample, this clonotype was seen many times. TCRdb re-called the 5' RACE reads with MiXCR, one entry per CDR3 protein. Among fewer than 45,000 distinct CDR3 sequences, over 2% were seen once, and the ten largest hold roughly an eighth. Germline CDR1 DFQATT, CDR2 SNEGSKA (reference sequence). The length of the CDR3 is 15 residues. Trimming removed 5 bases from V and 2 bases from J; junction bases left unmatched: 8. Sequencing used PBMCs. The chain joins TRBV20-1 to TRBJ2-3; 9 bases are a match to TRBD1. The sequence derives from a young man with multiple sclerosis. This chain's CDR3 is CSARTGGAYTDTQYF. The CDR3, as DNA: TGCAGTGCTCGTACAGGGGGCGCCTACACAGATACGCAGTATTTT.